Below, one T cell receptor beta chain is given with its context. These data come from a study of blood T cell repertoires in COVID-19. A Seattle source enrolled patients during active infection and followed them longitudinally. Produced via immunoSEQ multiplex PCR; TCRdb's table is partial and in-frame only. The data show 200,000 to 300,000 clones, around 89% seen once. Trimming stripped 6 bases from V and 3 bases from J, with 14 bases between. This CDR3 contains 14 residues. From germline, CDR1 is LNHDA and CDR2 SQIVND (reference sequence). The clonotype originates from a woman aged 30 to 39 with COVID-19, enrolled during active disease. Sequenced input: peripheral blood. The V and J genes are TRBV19 and TRBJ1-1; the D gene is possibly TRBD1 (5 bases). CDR3 residues: CASSRRGEDTEAFF. CDR3 in DNA: TGTGCCAGTAGCCGCCGGGGGGAAGACACTGAAGCTTTCTTT. Full variable domain (remainder filled in from reference TRBV19 and TRBJ1-1): DGGITQSPKYLFRKEGQNVTLSCEQNLNHDAMYWYRQDPGQGLRLIYYSQIVNDFQKGDIAEGYSVSREKKESFPLTVTSAQKNPTAFYLCASSRRGEDTEAFFGQGTRLTVV.